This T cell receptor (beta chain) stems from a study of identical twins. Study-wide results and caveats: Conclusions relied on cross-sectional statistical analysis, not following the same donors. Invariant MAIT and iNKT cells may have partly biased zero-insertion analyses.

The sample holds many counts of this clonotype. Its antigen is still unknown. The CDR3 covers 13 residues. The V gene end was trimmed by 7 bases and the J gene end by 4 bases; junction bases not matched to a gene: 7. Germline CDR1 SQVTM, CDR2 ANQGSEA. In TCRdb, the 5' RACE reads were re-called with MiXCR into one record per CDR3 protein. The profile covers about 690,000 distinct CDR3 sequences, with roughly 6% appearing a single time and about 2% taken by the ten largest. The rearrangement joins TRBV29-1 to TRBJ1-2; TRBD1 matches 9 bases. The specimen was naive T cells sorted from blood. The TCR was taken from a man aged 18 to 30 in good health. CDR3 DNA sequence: TGCAGCGCTAGGACAGGGGAGTCCTATGGCTACACCTTC. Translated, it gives CSARTGESYGYTF.